These T cell receptor beta chains were read from a single sample in a study of cytomegalovirus exposure and HLA in healthy donors. TCRdb's copy holds only in-frame clones and misses some; the assay was immunoSEQ multiplex PCR. The sample holds roughly 150,000 clones; roughly 85% are singletons and the top ten take 7.5% to 9%. Sequencing was carried out using PBMCs. The receptor set was obtained from a male donor in good health and CMV-seropositive. CDR3s include the opening cysteine and the closing phenylalanine or tryptophan. The D gene is left open where the match is weak. Not all rows give a size; the values are once, few, many and, for expanded clones, a class.

cdr3_length: 15
j_call: TRBJ2-2
v_call: TRBV30
d_call: TRBD2
clone_size: NA
cdr3_aa: CAWRKRGGIAGELFF
cdr3_nt: TGTGCCTGGAGGAAGCGGGGGGGCATAGCCGGGGAGCTGTTTTTT

cdr3_length: 13
j_call: TRBJ1-2
v_call: TRBV27
d_call: TRBD1
clone_size: NA
cdr3_aa: CASKPGTVYGYTF
cdr3_nt: TGTGCCAGCAAACCCGGGACAGTCTATGGCTACACCTTC

cdr3_length: 19
j_call: TRBJ2-1
v_call: TRBV28
d_call: TRBD2
clone_size: NA
cdr3_aa: CASSLFFNSGHSSYNEQFF
cdr3_nt: TGTGCCAGCAGTTTATTCTTTAATAGCGGGCATAGCTCCTACAATGAGCAGTTCTTC

cdr3_length: 15
j_call: TRBJ2-5
v_call: TRBV6-5
d_call: NA
clone_size: NA
cdr3_aa: CASSYSWQGQETQYF
cdr3_nt: TGTGCCAGCAGTTACTCGTGGCAGGGTCAAGAGACCCAGTACTTC

cdr3_length: 14
j_call: TRBJ2-7
v_call: TRBV7-2
d_call: TRBD1
clone_size: NA
cdr3_aa: CASSFRTGSDEQYF
cdr3_nt: TGTGCCAGCAGCTTCCGGACAGGTTCGGACGAGCAGTACTTC

cdr3_length: 13
j_call: TRBJ1-1
v_call: TRBV19
d_call: NA
clone_size: NA
cdr3_aa: CASSISGNTEAFF
cdr3_nt: TGTGCCAGTAGTATATCGGGGAACACTGAAGCTTTCTTT

cdr3_length: 12
j_call: TRBJ1-3
v_call: TRBV30
d_call: NA
clone_size: NA
cdr3_aa: CAWGVSGNTIYF
cdr3_nt: TGTGCCTGGGGAGTCTCTGGAAACACCATATATTTT

cdr3_length: 14
j_call: TRBJ2-7
v_call: TRBV6-5
d_call: TRBD2
clone_size: NA
cdr3_aa: CASSPQRDSYEQYF
cdr3_nt: TGTGCCAGCAGTCCCCAGCGGGACTCCTACGAGCAGTACTTC

cdr3_length: 12
j_call: TRBJ1-1
v_call: TRBV7-9
d_call: NA
clone_size: few
cdr3_aa: CASSAGNTEAFF
cdr3_nt: TGTGCCAGCAGCGCCGGGAACACTGAAGCTTTCTTT

cdr3_length: 16
j_call: TRBJ1-5
v_call: TRBV18
d_call: TRBD1
clone_size: NA
cdr3_aa: CASSPSDRGSNQPQHF
cdr3_nt: TGTGCCAGCTCACCCTCGGACAGGGGGAGCAATCAGCCCCAGCATTTT

cdr3_length: 17
j_call: TRBJ1-4
v_call: TRBV21-1
d_call: NA
clone_size: NA
cdr3_aa: CASSNPTPRGRWEKLFF
cdr3_nt: TGTGCCAGCAGCAACCCAACTCCCAGGGGGCGCTGGGAAAAACTGTTTTTT

cdr3_length: 18
j_call: TRBJ2-7
v_call: TRBV10-1
d_call: TRBD2
clone_size: NA
cdr3_aa: CASSERKLAGGRPYEQYF
cdr3_nt: TGCGCCAGCAGTGAAAGAAAACTAGCGGGAGGGAGGCCCTACGAGCAGTACTTC

cdr3_length: 14
j_call: TRBJ1-4
v_call: TRBV30
d_call: TRBD1
clone_size: NA
cdr3_aa: CAWHPDRVYEKLFF
cdr3_nt: TGTGCCTGGCATCCGGACAGGGTCTATGAAAAACTGTTTTTT

cdr3_length: 12
j_call: TRBJ1-5
v_call: TRBV6-6
d_call: NA
clone_size: NA
cdr3_aa: CASSFRGQPQHF
cdr3_nt: TGTGCCAGCAGTTTTAGGGGTCAGCCCCAGCATTTT

cdr3_length: 13
j_call: TRBJ1-1
v_call: TRBV7-8
d_call: TRBD1
clone_size: NA
cdr3_aa: CASRSTGGLEAFF
cdr3_nt: TGTGCCAGCAGATCCACAGGGGGTCTTGAAGCTTTCTTT

cdr3_length: 19
j_call: TRBJ1-6
v_call: TRBV7-8
d_call: TRBD1
clone_size: NA
cdr3_aa: CASSFSIVGQLGSNSPLHF
cdr3_nt: TGTGCCAGCAGCTTCTCGATAGTGGGACAGTTGGGCTCTAATTCACCCCTCCACTTT

cdr3_length: 13
j_call: TRBJ1-2
v_call: TRBV9
d_call: NA
clone_size: NA
cdr3_aa: CASSVQGNYGYTF
cdr3_nt: TGTGCCAGCAGCGTACAGGGGAACTATGGCTACACCTTC

cdr3_length: 16
j_call: TRBJ1-6
v_call: TRBV4-3
d_call: TRBD1
clone_size: NA
cdr3_aa: CASSLGQGSYNSPLHF
cdr3_nt: TGCGCCAGCAGCCTTGGACAGGGGTCATATAATTCACCCCTCCACTTT

cdr3_length: 15
j_call: TRBJ2-7
v_call: TRBV29-1
d_call: TRBD1
clone_size: NA
cdr3_aa: CSVEEQGGSSYEQYF
cdr3_nt: TGCAGCGTTGAAGAACAGGGGGGAAGCTCCTACGAGCAGTACTTC

cdr3_length: 14
j_call: TRBJ2-7
v_call: TRBV18
d_call: NA
clone_size: NA
cdr3_aa: CASSQFQEFYEQYF
cdr3_nt: TGTGCCAGCTCTCAATTTCAGGAATTCTACGAGCAGTACTTC

cdr3_length: 15
j_call: TRBJ2-5
v_call: TRBV19
d_call: TRBD1
clone_size: NA
cdr3_aa: CASSVDRGDRETQYF
cdr3_nt: TGTGCCAGCTCAGTAGACAGGGGAGATAGAGAGACCCAGTACTTC

cdr3_length: 17
j_call: TRBJ2-6
v_call: TRBV25-1
d_call: NA
clone_size: NA
cdr3_aa: CASSDRAFGSGANGLTF
cdr3_nt: TGTGCCAGCAGTGACAGGGCTTTCGGATCTGGGGCCAACGGCCTGACTTTC

cdr3_length: 14
j_call: TRBJ2-3
v_call: TRBV4-1
d_call: NA
clone_size: NA
cdr3_aa: CASSRTRGADTQYF
cdr3_nt: TGCGCCAGCAGCCGGACACGAGGCGCAGATACGCAGTATTTT

cdr3_length: 14
j_call: TRBJ1-5
v_call: TRBV5-1
d_call: TRBD1
clone_size: NA
cdr3_aa: CASSLDRGDQPQHF
cdr3_nt: TGCGCCAGCAGCTTAGACAGGGGCGATCAGCCCCAGCATTTT

cdr3_length: 17
j_call: TRBJ2-7
v_call: TRBV10-1
d_call: TRBD1
clone_size: NA
cdr3_aa: CASSGSLGTAGSYEQYF
cdr3_nt: TGCGCCAGCAGTGGAAGTCTTGGGACAGCAGGCTCCTACGAGCAGTACTTC

cdr3_length: 12
j_call: TRBJ2-7
v_call: TRBV27
d_call: NA
clone_size: NA
cdr3_aa: CASSSQGREQYF
cdr3_nt: TGTGCCAGCAGCTCACAGGGTCGCGAGCAGTACTTC

cdr3_length: 13
j_call: TRBJ2-3
v_call: TRBV4-1
d_call: NA
clone_size: NA
cdr3_aa: CASSRLEPDTQYF
cdr3_nt: TGCGCCAGCAGCCGCCTCGAGCCAGATACGCAGTATTTT

cdr3_length: 12
j_call: TRBJ1-2
v_call: TRBV10-3
d_call: TRBD1
clone_size: NA
cdr3_aa: CATYRGNYRYTF
cdr3_nt: TGTGCCACCTACAGGGGAAACTATCGCTACACCTTC

cdr3_length: 13
j_call: TRBJ1-1
v_call: TRBV6-5
d_call: TRBD1
clone_size: NA
cdr3_aa: CASQGQMNTEAFF
cdr3_nt: TGTGCCAGCCAGGGACAGATGAACACTGAAGCTTTCTTT

cdr3_length: 16
j_call: TRBJ1-3
v_call: TRBV9
d_call: TRBD1
clone_size: few
cdr3_aa: CASSVETGGLRNTIYF
cdr3_nt: TGTGCCAGCAGCGTCGAGACAGGGGGCTTAAGGAACACCATATATTTT

cdr3_length: 15
j_call: TRBJ1-1
v_call: TRBV18
d_call: NA
clone_size: NA
cdr3_aa: CASSPRVGGNTEAFF
cdr3_nt: TGTGCCAGCTCACCAAGGGTTGGAGGGAACACTGAAGCTTTCTTT

cdr3_length: 14
j_call: TRBJ1-5
v_call: TRBV6-6
d_call: TRBD1
clone_size: NA
cdr3_aa: CASTKTGGMKPQHF
cdr3_nt: TGTGCCAGCACCAAGACAGGGGGCATGAAGCCCCAGCATTTT

cdr3_length: 16
j_call: TRBJ1-5
v_call: TRBV6-6
d_call: TRBD1
clone_size: NA
cdr3_aa: CASSYGKARGQQPQHF
cdr3_nt: TGTGCCAGCAGTTACGGTAAGGCCAGGGGGCAACAGCCCCAGCATTTT

cdr3_length: 12
j_call: TRBJ2-7
v_call: TRBV2
d_call: NA
clone_size: NA
cdr3_aa: CASRSDTYEQYF
cdr3_nt: TGTGCCAGCAGGTCGGACACTTACGAGCAGTACTTC

cdr3_length: 14
j_call: TRBJ2-3
v_call: TRBV5-1
d_call: NA
clone_size: NA
cdr3_aa: CASSLAPGPDTQYF
cdr3_nt: TGCGCCAGCAGCTTGGCCCCAGGGCCAGATACGCAGTATTTT

cdr3_length: 12
j_call: TRBJ1-2
v_call: TRBV7-6
d_call: NA
clone_size: NA
cdr3_aa: CASSPPLSGYTF
cdr3_nt: TGTGCCAGCAGCCCCCCACTTTCGGGCTACACCTTC

cdr3_length: 13
j_call: TRBJ2-3
v_call: TRBV11-3
d_call: NA
clone_size: NA
cdr3_aa: CASSLDWEDTQYF
cdr3_nt: TGTGCCAGCAGCTTGGACTGGGAGGATACGCAGTATTTT

cdr3_length: 15
j_call: TRBJ1-5
v_call: TRBV15
d_call: NA
clone_size: NA
cdr3_aa: CATSRDQGFNQPQHF
cdr3_nt: TGTGCCACCAGCAGAGATCAGGGGTTCAATCAGCCCCAGCATTTT

cdr3_length: 13
j_call: TRBJ2-7
v_call: TRBV19
d_call: NA
clone_size: NA
cdr3_aa: CASSISEYYEQYF
cdr3_nt: TGTGCCAGTAGTATCTCAGAATACTACGAGCAGTACTTC

cdr3_length: 17
j_call: TRBJ1-2
v_call: TRBV9
d_call: TRBD1
clone_size: NA
cdr3_aa: CASSAAGPDRVNYGYTF
cdr3_nt: TGTGCCAGCAGCGCGGCAGGTCCCGACAGGGTAAACTATGGCTACACCTTC

cdr3_length: 16
j_call: TRBJ2-2
v_call: TRBV7-8
d_call: TRBD2
clone_size: once
cdr3_aa: CASSPRLAGFPGELFF
cdr3_nt: TGTGCCAGCAGCCCCAGACTAGCGGGATTCCCCGGGGAGCTGTTTTTT

cdr3_length: 13
j_call: TRBJ1-4
v_call: TRBV28
d_call: TRBD1
clone_size: NA
cdr3_aa: CASRGQGIEKLFF
cdr3_nt: TGTGCCAGCAGGGGACAGGGAATTGAAAAACTGTTTTTT

cdr3_length: 13
j_call: TRBJ1-3
v_call: TRBV5-1
d_call: NA
clone_size: NA
cdr3_aa: CASLGNQGNTIYF
cdr3_nt: TGCGCCAGCCTAGGCAACCAGGGAAACACCATATATTTT

cdr3_length: 14
j_call: TRBJ1-2
v_call: TRBV28
d_call: NA
clone_size: NA
cdr3_aa: CASSLWQASGGYTF
cdr3_nt: TGTGCCAGCAGTTTGTGGCAGGCGTCGGGGGGCTACACCTTC

cdr3_length: 16
j_call: TRBJ2-3
v_call: TRBV7-9
d_call: TRBD2
clone_size: NA
cdr3_aa: CASSSLAGGSTDTQYF
cdr3_nt: TGTGCCAGCAGCTCGTTAGCGGGAGGGTCCACAGATACGCAGTATTTT

cdr3_length: 15
j_call: TRBJ1-2
v_call: TRBV7-9
d_call: NA
clone_size: NA
cdr3_aa: CASSLADRGINGYTF
cdr3_nt: TGTGCCAGCAGCTTAGCGGATCGGGGTATCAATGGCTACACCTTC

cdr3_length: 15
j_call: TRBJ1-5
v_call: TRBV27
d_call: TRBD1
clone_size: NA
cdr3_aa: CASSFGQGGNQPQHF
cdr3_nt: TGTGCCAGCAGTTTTGGCCAGGGGGGAAATCAGCCCCAGCATTTT

cdr3_length: 13
j_call: TRBJ2-5
v_call: TRBV28
d_call: TRBD1
clone_size: NA
cdr3_aa: CASSTGVGETQYF
cdr3_nt: TGTGCCAGCAGTACAGGGGTGGGGGAGACCCAGTACTTC

cdr3_length: 15
j_call: TRBJ2-2
v_call: TRBV4-3
d_call: NA
clone_size: NA
cdr3_aa: CASSQNGFYTGELFF
cdr3_nt: TGCGCCAGCAGCCAAAACGGTTTTTACACCGGGGAGCTGTTTTTT

cdr3_length: 14
j_call: TRBJ2-4
v_call: TRBV19
d_call: NA
clone_size: few
cdr3_aa: CASMSGQAKNSQYF
cdr3_nt: TGTGCCAGCATGTCAGGGCAAGCCAAAAACAGTCAGTACTTC

cdr3_length: 13
j_call: TRBJ2-7
v_call: TRBV7-2
d_call: NA
clone_size: NA
cdr3_aa: CASSQTGSYEQYF
cdr3_nt: TGTGCCAGCAGCCAAACAGGTTCCTACGAGCAGTACTTC

cdr3_length: 14
j_call: TRBJ2-1
v_call: TRBV27
d_call: TRBD2
clone_size: NA
cdr3_aa: CATTTSGRYNEQFF
cdr3_nt: TGTGCCACCACGACTAGCGGGAGGTACAATGAGCAGTTCTTC

cdr3_length: 15
j_call: TRBJ1-5
v_call: TRBV19
d_call: NA
clone_size: NA
cdr3_aa: CASSIGTGMGQPQHF
cdr3_nt: TGTGCCAGTAGTATAGGAACAGGGATGGGACAGCCCCAGCATTTT

cdr3_length: 12
j_call: TRBJ1-1
v_call: TRBV10-1
d_call: TRBD1
clone_size: NA
cdr3_aa: CASSRGQGFAFF
cdr3_nt: TGCGCCAGCAGTAGGGGACAGGGATTCGCTTTCTTT

cdr3_length: 14
j_call: TRBJ1-1
v_call: TRBV5-1
d_call: TRBD1
clone_size: NA
cdr3_aa: CASSSGQGKTEAFF
cdr3_nt: TGCGCCAGCAGCTCGGGACAGGGGAAAACTGAAGCTTTCTTT